This TCR beta chain was recovered during a study of neurological immune-mediated disorders. Study-wide points: Patients with HTLV-1-associated myelopathy had the highest level of TCR clonal expansion, whereas patients with multiple sclerosis had the lowest level, falling beneath the level found in healthy controls. No sharing of CDR3 amino acid sequences was observed among expanded clones across subjects, suggesting private repertoires in all groups.

This clonotype was seen many times. Antigen specificity is unknown. Over 160 million TCR-beta sequences from 15-18 subjects were obtained in each sequencing run. MiXCR, applied by TCRdb to the 5' RACE reads, yields one record per CDR3 protein. The sample has under 85,000 distinct CDR3 sequences, 12% to 15% seen once. The sample comprised PBMCs. The TCR originated in a woman aged 45-65 years in good health.

CDR3 sequence (DNA): TGCAGTGGGGCCCAGGGAAGAAGGGGCGAGCAGTACTTC. Translating gives CSGAQGRRGEQYF. The V gene is TRBV20-1, the J gene TRBJ2-7; D is possibly TRBD1 (5 bases). CDR3 length: 13 residues. Trimming stripped 7 bases from V and 6 bases from J, with 19 bases between. Germline CDR1 is DFQATT and CDR2 is SNEGSKA (reference sequence).